The 8 T cell receptor beta chains presented below share a single source sample, sequenced in a study of vaccination effects on CD4 cells after COVID-19. Only in-frame clones appear in the TCRdb table, and some are missing; sequencing was by immunoSEQ multiplex PCR. Of around 79,000 clones in the sample, more than 60% are singletons; the top ten hold under 12%. Their antigens remain unidentified. ViraFEST used viral peptide pools to expand antigen-specific CD4+ T cells before sequencing. Researchers isolated CD4+ T cells once ten to eleven days of culture had elapsed. Vaccinated participants had no history of SARS-CoV-2 infection and tested negative for nucleocapsid antibodies. This material consisted of CD4+ T cells from PBMCs cultured with SARS-CoV-2 spike peptides, taken before COVID-19 vaccination. The source of these receptors is a human donor who received a COVID-19 vaccine.

The V call is TRBV3-1 (or the pseudogene TRBV3-2), the J call TRBJ2-5; D call uncertain. This CDR3 comprises 12 residues. Germline CDR1 and CDR2: LGHDT and YNNKEL (reference sequence). V was cut by 1 base and J by 2 bases, with 2 bases left in between. The CDR3 DNA reads TGTGCCAGCAGCCAAGTACAAGAGACCCAGTACTTC. This sequence encodes CASSQVQETQYF.

CDR3 bases: TGTGCCAGCTCACCAGCTTCCCGCGAGGAGACCCAGTACTTC. It encodes CASSPASREETQYF. V usage is TRBV18 and J usage is TRBJ2-5; D not certain. CDR3 length: 14 residues. Per germline, CDR1 KGHSH and CDR2 LQKENI. The V gene lost 2 bases and the J gene lost 5 bases, with 12 bases spanning the gap.

The chain carries TRBV2 and TRBJ1-6, with D perhaps matching TRBD1 (6 bases). The length of the CDR3 is 14 residues. V was clipped by 5 bases and J by 6 bases, with 11 bases between them. Germline assignment: CDR1 SNHLY and CDR2 FYNNEI. The DNA for the CDR3 is TGTGCCAGCAGTCGACAGGATAGTAATTCACCCCTCCACTTT. Translated: CASSRQDSNSPLHF.

The chain combines TRBV18 with TRBJ1-4; D not certain. The germline V and J ends were trimmed by 0 bases and 8 bases, with 7 bases remaining between them. The length of the CDR3 is 13 residues. Germline V gene data show CDR1 as KGHSH and CDR2 as LQKENI. CDR3 in DNA: TGTGCCAGCTCACCACCGCGGCCCGAAAAACTGTTTTTT. Translation gives CASSPPRPEKLFF.

This clone has more than one count but fewer than ten. The chain couples TRBV29-1 to TRBJ1-2; TRBD1 might be the D (6 bases). In germline, CDR1 is SQVTM, CDR2 ANQGSEA. This CDR3 spans 13 amino acids. The V end lost 7 bases, the J end lost 4 bases, and 16 bases lay between the germline ends. CDR3 sequence: CSASWGLGYGYTF. CDR3 nucleotides: TGCAGCGCCTCCTGGGGGCTCGGCTATGGCTACACCTTC.

The V call is TRBV4-2, the J call TRBJ1-6; D may be TRBD1 (5 bases). This CDR3 region has 16 residues. Germline V gene lookup returns CDR1 LGHNA and CDR2 YNFKEQ. Trimming took 0 bases from V and 7 from J, leaving 13 bases between them. CDR3 DNA: TGTGCCAGCAGCCAAGAAACTCGAGGGGACAATTCACCCCTCCACTTT. Protein: CASSQETRGDNSPLHF.

This clone was observed a handful of times. The genes are TRBV2 and TRBJ1-5; 10 bases align to TRBD1. The CDR3 sequence is 15 residues long. Germline V gives CDR1 SNHLY, CDR2 FYNNEI. With 6 bases clipped from V and 5 bases from J, the junction kept 7 bases outside the gene matches. CDR3 bases: TGTGCCAGCAGGCCCGGGACAGGGGTGTATCAGCCCCAGCATTTT. Protein product: CASRPGTGVYQPQHF.

The chain joins TRBV24-1 to TRBJ1-1; 8 bases map to TRBD1. Per germline, CDR1 KGHDR and CDR2 SFDVKD. With V trimmed by 3 bases and J by 4 bases, 3 bases remained unmatched. This CDR3 comprises 14 residues. CDR3 amino acids: CATSDNTGGTEAFF. CDR3 sequence (DNA): TGTGCCACCAGTGATAATACAGGGGGCACTGAAGCTTTCTTT.